This T cell receptor (beta chain) derives from a study of OX40 agonist ivuxolimab in advanced cancers. Study information: Three patients got partial responses; one had hepatocellular carcinoma and two had cutaneous melanoma. General study results and limits: Dose levels from 0.1 to 3.0 mg/kg saw CD4+ and CD8+ blood T cells expand clonally by week 6.

The repertoire was sequenced with immunoSEQ multiplex PCR; TCRdb's copy has only in-frame clones and lacks some. The sample has fewer than 45,000 clones; roughly 90% are singletons. Worth noting for this clone: The antigen remains unidentified.

The CDR3 contains 16 residues. The V end was cut by 5 bases, the J end by 4 bases, with 21 bases between. Looked up from germline, CDR1 is MDHEN and CDR2 is SYDVKM. This TCR came from an adult with an advanced solid tumor such as melanoma, head and neck, liver or kidney cancer. The chain is built from TRBV28 and TRBJ2-7; weak D call: TRBD1 (6 bases). Sample: CD4+ or CD8+ T cells sorted from blood, taken in a trial of the OX40 agonist ivuxolimab. CDR3 DNA sequence: TGTGCCAGCAGTACACCTTCCAGGGGTGGACCTTACGAGCAGTACTTC. Its translation is CASSTPSRGGPYEQYF.